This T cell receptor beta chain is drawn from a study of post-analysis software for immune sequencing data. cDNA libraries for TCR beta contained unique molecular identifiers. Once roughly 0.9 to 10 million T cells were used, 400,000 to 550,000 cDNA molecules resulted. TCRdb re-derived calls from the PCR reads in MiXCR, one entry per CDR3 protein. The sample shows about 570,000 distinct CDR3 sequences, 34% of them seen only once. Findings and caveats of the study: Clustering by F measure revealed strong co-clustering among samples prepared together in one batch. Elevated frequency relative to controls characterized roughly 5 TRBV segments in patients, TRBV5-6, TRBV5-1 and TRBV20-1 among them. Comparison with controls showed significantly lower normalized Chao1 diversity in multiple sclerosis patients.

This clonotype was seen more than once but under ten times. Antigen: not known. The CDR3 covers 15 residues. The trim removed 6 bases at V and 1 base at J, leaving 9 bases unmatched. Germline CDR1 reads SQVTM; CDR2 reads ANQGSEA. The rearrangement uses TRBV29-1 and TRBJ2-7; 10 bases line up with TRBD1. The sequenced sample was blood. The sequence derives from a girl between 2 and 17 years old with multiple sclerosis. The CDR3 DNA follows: TGCAGCGTCGCTCACCGGGACAGGGGTTCCTACGAGCAGTACTTC. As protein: CSVAHRDRGSYEQYF.